Following are 8 T cell receptor beta chains from one sample sequenced in a study of blood T cell repertoires in COVID-19. Here immunoSEQ multiplex PCR was the method, and the copy in TCRdb shows in-frame clones only, minus some. Here the sample spans about 100,000 clones, about nine tenths being singletons. Input material: peripheral blood. These receptors were taken from a man aged 18 to 29 with COVID-19, enrolled during active disease.

The V gene is TRBV27, the J gene TRBJ2-7; D remains ambiguous. This CDR3 is built from 13 residues. Trimming stripped 6 bases from V and 7 bases from J, with 16 bases between. The germline V gene encodes CDR1 MNHEY and CDR2 SMNVEV (reference sequence). The chain's CDR3 is CASSRLNGLEQYF. The CDR3 nucleotides are TGTGCCAGCAGCCGCCTTAATGGGCTTGAGCAGTACTTC.

V is TRBV19 and J is TRBJ1-2; D is possibly TRBD1 (5 bases). This CDR3 is 16 amino acids long. Trimming took 7 bases from V and 1 from J, leaving 19 bases between them. The germline gives CDR1 LNHDA, CDR2 SQIVND (reference sequence). CDR3 in amino acids: CASTESWQGINYGYTF. In nucleotides, the CDR3 is TGTGCCAGTACCGAAAGTTGGCAGGGTATTAACTATGGCTACACCTTC. Full variable domain (missing parts from reference TRBV19 and TRBJ1-2): DGGITQSPKYLFRKEGQNVTLSCEQNLNHDAMYWYRQDPGQGLRLIYYSQIVNDFQKGDIAEGYSVSREKKESFPLTVTSAQKNPTAFYLCASTESWQGINYGYTFGSGTRLTVV.

The chain uses TRBV7-6 and TRBJ2-1; D is possibly TRBD1 (6 bases). CDR3 length: 15 amino acids. The germline V gene has CDR1 SGHVS and CDR2 FNYEAQ. V was shortened by 1 base and J by 7 bases, with 14 bases between the two germline ends. In DNA form, the CDR3 reads TGTGCCAGCAGCTTAGGGACAGAGACGGTAAATGAGCAGTTCTTC. Encoded protein: CASSLGTETVNEQFF. The full variable domain, its missing parts supplied by reference TRBV7-6 and TRBJ2-1, is GAGVSQSPRYKVTKRGQDVALRCDPISGHVSLYWYRQALGQGPEFLTYFNYEAQQDKSGLPNDRFSAERPEGSISTLTIQRTEQRDSAMYRCASSLGTETVNEQFFGPGTRLTVL.

This clone was counted a single time. This chain joins TRBV7-9 and TRBJ1-2; D ambiguous. The CDR3 has 14 amino acids. Germline CDR1 reads SEHNR; CDR2 reads FQNEAQ (reference sequence). The V and J ends lost 5 bases and 6 bases respectively, with 16 bases between them. CDR3 nucleotide sequence: TGTGCCAGCAGCAGGTTGGCAGACCGGGATGGCTACACCTTC. Protein: CASSRLADRDGYTF.

CDR3 loop: CAWSVQGSGNSPLHF. CDR3 nucleotide sequence: TGTGCCTGGAGTGTACAGGGATCTGGCAATTCACCCCTCCACTTT. The rearrangement links TRBV30 to TRBJ1-6; D is perhaps TRBD1 (6 bases). V shed 0 bases and J shed 7 bases, with 13 bases lying between them. The germline V gene encodes CDR1 GTSNPN and CDR2 SVGIG (reference sequence). This CDR3 region has 15 residues.

This clone was counted once. This chain uses TRBV5-8 with TRBJ1-5, with D perhaps matching TRBD1 (5 bases). Germline V gene lookup returns CDR1 SGHTS and CDR2 YDEGEE. The CDR3 runs to 14 residues. V dropped 0 bases and J dropped 5 bases, with 9 bases sitting between them. The CDR3 coding sequence is TGTGCCAGCAGCTTGGTGCGGGACCATCAGCCCCAGCATTTT. Its translation: CASSLVRDHQPQHF.

The rearrangement uses TRBV28 and TRBJ2-1, with a weak D call TRBD1 (6 bases). V was pared by 6 bases and J by 8 bases, with 14 bases between. Germline CDR1 reads MDHEN; CDR2 reads SYDVKM. There are 13 residues in the CDR3. The CDR3 coding sequence is TGTGCCAGCAGAACAGGGATTAGTGATGAGCAGTTCTTC. Amino acids: CASRTGISDEQFF. Full variable domain (outside the CDR3, taken from reference TRBV28 and TRBJ2-1): DVKVTQSSRYLVKRTGEKVFLECVQDMDHENMFWYRQDPGLGLRLIYFSYDVKMKEKGDIPEGYSVSREKKERFSLILESASTNQTSMYLCASRTGISDEQFFGPGTRLTVL.

J is TRBJ1-1 and V is TRBV6-6; a weak D match, TRBD1 (5 bases). The CDR3 consists of 14 residues. Trimming took off 4 bases at V and 1 base at J, with 10 bases between the two ends. CDR1 MNHNY and CDR2 SVGAGI come from the germline V gene (reference sequence). This CDR3 is CASSSRDRNTEAFF. CDR3 in DNA: TGTGCCAGCAGTTCTCGCGACAGGAACACTGAAGCTTTCTTT.